The text below deals with one T cell receptor (beta chain). Its antigen is unidentified. The protocol was immunoSEQ multiplex PCR, while the TCRdb copy is restricted to in-frame clones and leaves out a portion. The sample contains 250,000 to 300,000 clones, around 89% of which appear only once. Germline V gene lookup returns CDR1 MGHRA and CDR2 YSYEKL. The V end lost 4 bases, the J end lost 1 base, and 13 bases lay between the germline ends. This CDR3 has 15 amino acids. This sample stems from a study of cytomegalovirus exposure and HLA in healthy donors. Study outcomes and limitations: Under in vitro conditions, a few CMV-associated chains were confirmed as specific for CMV antigens.

The sequence came from a young woman in good health and CMV-seronegative. The sample consisted of PBMCs. The J gene is TRBJ2-5, the V gene TRBV4-1; possibly TRBD2 for D (6 bases). CDR3 sequence: CASSPTLGGQETQYF. CDR3 bases: TGCGCCAGCAGCCCAACCCTCGGGGGCCAAGAGACCCAGTACTTC.